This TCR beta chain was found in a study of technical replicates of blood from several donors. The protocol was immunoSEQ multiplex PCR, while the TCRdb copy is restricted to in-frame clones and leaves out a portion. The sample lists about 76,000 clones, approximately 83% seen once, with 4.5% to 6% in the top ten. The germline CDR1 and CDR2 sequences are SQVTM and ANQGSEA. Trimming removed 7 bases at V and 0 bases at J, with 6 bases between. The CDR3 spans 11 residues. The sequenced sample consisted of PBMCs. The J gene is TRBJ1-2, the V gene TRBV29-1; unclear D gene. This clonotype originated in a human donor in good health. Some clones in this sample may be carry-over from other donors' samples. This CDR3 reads CSARANYGYTF. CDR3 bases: TGCAGCGCGAGAGCTAACTATGGCTACACCTTC.